This T cell receptor (beta chain) was sequenced in a study of CD8 T cells in Susac syndrome. An amount of RNA that ranged from about 0.45 to 1 ug was reverse transcribed with random hexamers. Multiplex PCR with immunoSEQ amplified the TCR beta CDR3 across 54 Vbeta and 13 Jbeta. TCRdb re-called the immunoSEQ multiplex PCR reads with MiXCR, one entry per CDR3 protein. The repertoire holds a few hundred thousand distinct CDR3 sequences, with 85% as singletons. This sequence was found in a human donor with multiple sclerosis. The sample consisted of CD8+ T cells from PBMCs.

This CDR3 reads CATMGLEQGPGELFF. The CDR3 coding sequence is TGTGCCACCATGGGTCTTGAACAGGGACCCGGGGAGCTGTTTTTT. The chain employs TRBV24-1 and TRBJ2-2, with a tentative D call TRBD1 (6 bases). V lost 8 bases, J lost 6 bases, and 18 bases lay in between. This CDR3 has 15 residues. CDR1 is KGHDR, CDR2 SFDVKD, per germline.